The rows below give T cell receptor beta chains drawn from one sample of a study of identical twins. TCRdb reanalysed the 5' RACE reads using MiXCR and keeps one entry per CDR3 protein. The top ten clones hold more than 0.4% of a sample with around 490,000 distinct CDR3 sequences, over 12% of them seen once. Another study also made use of these data, one on yellow fever vaccine responses in identical twins.

The sample taken for sequencing was CD4+ T cells sorted from blood. The receptors originated from a woman between 18 and 30 years old in good health. Both conserved end residues are part of each CDR3. D genes are given only for firm matches. The size of a clone is reported for some rows only, either as once, few or many, or as a class for expanded clones.

j_call | clone_size | d_call | v_call | cdr3_aa | cdr3_nt
TRBJ1-6 | many | NA | TRBV3-1 | CASSQDRGNSPLHF | TGTGCCAGCAGCCAAGACAGGGGCAATTCACCCCTCCACTTT
TRBJ2-1 | few | NA | TRBV3-1 | CASSLTNGNNEQFF | TGTGCCAGCAGCTTAACGAACGGAAACAATGAGCAGTTCTTC
TRBJ2-5 | few | NA | TRBV5-1 | CASSRQDGETQYF | TGCGCCAGCAGCCGACAGGACGGGGAGACCCAGTACTTC
TRBJ2-5 | NA | NA | TRBV5-1 | CASSQTLAGAQETQYF | TGCGCCAGCAGCCAGACACTAGCCGGGGCCCAAGAGACCCAGTACTTC
TRBJ2-3 | NA | TRBD2 | TRBV5-5 | CASSGGLAGAGYTQYF | TGTGCCAGCAGCGGCGGACTAGCGGGAGCCGGGTATACGCAGTATTTT
TRBJ2-3 | NA | NA | TRBV7-2 | CASSLIPGTDTQYF | TGTGCCAGCAGCTTAATTCCGGGCACAGATACGCAGTATTTT
TRBJ2-5 | many | NA | TRBV5-6 | CASSLDPRGQETQYF | TGTGCCAGCAGCTTGGATCCAAGGGGGCAAGAGACCCAGTACTTC
TRBJ1-2 | few | NA | TRBV28 | CASSTSGTDYGYTF | TGTGCCAGCAGTACCTCCGGGACGGACTATGGCTACACCTTC
TRBJ1-1 | NA | NA | TRBV12-5 | CASGLERGEAFF | TGTGCTAGTGGTTTGGAGCGGGGGGAAGCTTTCTTT
TRBJ2-5 | many | TRBD2 | TRBV6-2/TRBV6-3 | CAGNSGGPSETQYF | TGTGCCGGCAATAGCGGGGGGCCCAGTGAGACCCAGTACTTC
TRBJ2-1 | few | NA | TRBV7-3 | CASSLVENEQFF | TGTGCCAGCAGCTTAGTCGAGAATGAGCAGTTCTTC
TRBJ2-5 | NA | NA | TRBV7-9 | CASSSNSETQYF | TGTGCCAGCAGCTCTAATTCCGAGACCCAGTACTTC
TRBJ2-2 | few | NA | TRBV12-3/TRBV12-4 | CASSFLRTVDTGELFF | TGTGCCAGCAGCTTTCTCCGGACGGTAGACACCGGGGAGCTGTTTTTT
TRBJ2-1 | few | NA | TRBV18 | CASSPGGVSNEQFF | TGTGCCAGCTCACCGGGGGGCGTCAGTAATGAGCAGTTCTTC
TRBJ1-1 | few | TRBD1 | TRBV3-1 | CASSQGTGRTEAFF | TGTGCCAGCAGCCAAGGGACAGGCCGCACTGAAGCTTTCTTT
TRBJ2-1 | NA | NA | TRBV6-5 | CASSYRVVGDNEQFF | TGTGCCAGCAGTTACAGGGTTGTAGGAGACAATGAGCAGTTCTTC
TRBJ1-1 | many | NA | TRBV5-1 | CASSSGGAMNTEAFF | TGCGCCAGCAGCTCCGGCGGGGCTATGAACACTGAAGCTTTCTTT
TRBJ2-2 | NA | TRBD2 | TRBV29-1 | CSVGLAAAGTGELFF | TGCAGCGTGGGACTAGCGGCAGCGGGCACCGGGGAGCTGTTTTTT
TRBJ2-3 | NA | NA | TRBV12-3/TRBV12-4 | CASRSRVGTDTQYF | TGTGCCAGCAGATCCCGGGTAGGCACAGATACGCAGTATTTT
TRBJ2-3 | once | NA | TRBV18 | CASSPETGTDTQYF | TGTGCCAGCTCACCTGAGACTGGCACAGATACGCAGTATTTT
TRBJ2-7 | many | TRBD2 | TRBV7-3 | CASSFGASGLYEQYF | TGTGCCAGCAGCTTTGGGGCTAGCGGATTATACGAGCAGTACTTC
TRBJ1-2 | NA | NA | TRBV20-1 | CSARDVDGGYTF | TGCAGTGCTAGAGATGTTGATGGTGGCTACACCTTC
TRBJ2-3 | few | TRBD2 | TRBV19 | CASSMASGITDTQYF | TGTGCCAGTAGTATGGCTAGCGGGATAACAGATACGCAGTATTTT
TRBJ2-5 | once | TRBD2 | TRBV20-1 | CSARTSGMRETQYF | TGCAGTGCTAGGACTAGCGGGATGAGAGAGACCCAGTACTTC
TRBJ2-1 | few | TRBD1 | TRBV11-3 | CASSPGQVNEQFF | TGTGCCAGCAGCCCAGGACAGGTAAATGAGCAGTTCTTC
TRBJ2-3 | few | TRBD2 | TRBV20-1 | CSARDLGGGTDTQYF | TGCAGTGCTAGAGATTTAGGCGGGGGGACAGATACGCAGTATTTT
TRBJ2-5 | few | NA | TRBV3-1 | CASSQGAYRETQYF | TGTGCCAGCAGCCAAGGAGCCTACCGAGAGACCCAGTACTTC
TRBJ2-5 | few | TRBD1 | TRBV5-6 | CASSYDRVETQYF | TGTGCCAGCAGCTATGACAGGGTAGAGACCCAGTACTTC
TRBJ2-1 | few | TRBD2 | TRBV10-2 | CASSPQGLAGNNEQFF | TGCGCCAGCAGTCCCCAGGGACTAGCGGGAAACAATGAGCAGTTCTTC
TRBJ1-2 | few | TRBD1 | TRBV3-1 | CASSLGQVKGYTF | TGTGCCAGCAGCCTGGGACAGGTCAAGGGCTACACCTTC
TRBJ1-5 | NA | TRBD1 | TRBV20-1 | CSATGGGNQPQHF | TGCAGTGCTACAGGGGGAGGCAATCAGCCCCAGCATTTT
TRBJ2-2 | many | NA | TRBV5-6 | CASSLWTANTGELFF | TGTGCCAGCAGCTTGTGGACAGCGAACACCGGGGAGCTGTTTTTT
TRBJ2-2 | NA | TRBD2 | TRBV24-1 | CATSSGGVGELFF | TGTGCCACCAGTTCGGGAGGGGTCGGGGAGCTGTTTTTT
TRBJ2-3 | few | NA | TRBV5-1 | CASSSNLDTQYF | TGCGCCAGCAGCTCAAATTTGGATACGCAGTATTTT
TRBJ2-1 | NA | NA | TRBV29-1 | CSVEDKGEQFF | TGCAGCGTTGAAGATAAGGGGGAGCAGTTCTTC
TRBJ1-3 | NA | TRBD1 | TRBV12-3/TRBV12-4 | CASRPGQGAGNTIYF | TGTGCCAGCAGGCCGGGACAGGGGGCCGGAAACACCATATATTTT
TRBJ1-2 | few | NA | TRBV20-1 | CSARYQGNYGYTF | TGCAGTGCTAGGTATCAGGGGAACTATGGCTACACCTTC
TRBJ2-5 | once | TRBD2 | TRBV10-3 | CAISWTSGTQETQYF | TGTGCCATCAGCTGGACTAGCGGGACTCAAGAGACCCAGTACTTC
TRBJ1-5 | NA | NA | TRBV5-1 | CASSLGTAMNQPQHF | TGCGCCAGCAGCTTGGGGACAGCGATGAATCAGCCCCAGCATTTT
TRBJ2-1 | many | TRBD1 | TRBV6-1 | CASRRQGLYNEQFF | TGTGCCAGCAGGCGACAGGGCCTTTACAATGAGCAGTTCTTC
TRBJ2-1 | NA | NA | TRBV12-5 | CASGLVNGLEQFF | TGTGCTAGTGGTTTGGTGAACGGGCTTGAGCAGTTCTTC
TRBJ2-2 | few | NA | TRBV4-1 | CASSRGGPGELFF | TGCGCCAGCAGCCGGGGGGGGCCCGGGGAGCTGTTTTTT
TRBJ2-1 | few | TRBD2 | TRBV3-1 | CASSQSPLTSGGYNEQFF | TGTGCCAGCAGCCAAAGTCCCCTTACTAGCGGGGGTTACAATGAGCAGTTCTTC
TRBJ2-2 | NA | NA | TRBV7-9 | CASSSEIGELFF | TGTGCCAGCAGCTCCGAGATCGGGGAGCTGTTTTTT
TRBJ2-2 | NA | NA | TRBV28 | CASNREGLNTGELFF | TGTGCCAGCAACAGGGAGGGACTTAACACCGGGGAGCTGTTTTTT
TRBJ1-1 | few | NA | TRBV2 | CASSETLMNTEAFF | TGTGCCAGCAGTGAAACCCTGATGAACACTGAAGCTTTCTTT
TRBJ1-2 | NA | TRBD1 | TRBV12-3/TRBV12-4 | CASTFTQGGYGYTF | TGTGCCAGCACCTTTACACAGGGGGGCTATGGCTACACCTTC
TRBJ1-1 | many | NA | TRBV7-2 | CASSLMASTEAFF | TGTGCCAGCAGCTTAATGGCGAGCACTGAAGCTTTCTTT